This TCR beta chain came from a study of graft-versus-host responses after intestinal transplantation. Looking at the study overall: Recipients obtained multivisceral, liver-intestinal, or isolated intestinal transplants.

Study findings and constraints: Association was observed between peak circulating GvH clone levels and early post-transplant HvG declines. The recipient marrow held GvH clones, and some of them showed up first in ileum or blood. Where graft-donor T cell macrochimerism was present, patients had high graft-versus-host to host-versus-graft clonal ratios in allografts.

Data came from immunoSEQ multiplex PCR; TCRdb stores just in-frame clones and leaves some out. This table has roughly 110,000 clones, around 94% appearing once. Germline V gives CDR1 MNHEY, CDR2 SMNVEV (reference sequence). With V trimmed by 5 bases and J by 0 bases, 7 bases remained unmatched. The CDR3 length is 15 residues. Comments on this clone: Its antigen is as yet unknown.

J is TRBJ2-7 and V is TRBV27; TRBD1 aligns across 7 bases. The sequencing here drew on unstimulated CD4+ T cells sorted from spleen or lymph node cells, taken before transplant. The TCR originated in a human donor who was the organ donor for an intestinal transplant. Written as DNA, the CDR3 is TGTGCCAGCAGTAGGGGGCCAACCAGCTCCTACGAGCAGTACTTC. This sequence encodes CASSRGPTSSYEQYF.